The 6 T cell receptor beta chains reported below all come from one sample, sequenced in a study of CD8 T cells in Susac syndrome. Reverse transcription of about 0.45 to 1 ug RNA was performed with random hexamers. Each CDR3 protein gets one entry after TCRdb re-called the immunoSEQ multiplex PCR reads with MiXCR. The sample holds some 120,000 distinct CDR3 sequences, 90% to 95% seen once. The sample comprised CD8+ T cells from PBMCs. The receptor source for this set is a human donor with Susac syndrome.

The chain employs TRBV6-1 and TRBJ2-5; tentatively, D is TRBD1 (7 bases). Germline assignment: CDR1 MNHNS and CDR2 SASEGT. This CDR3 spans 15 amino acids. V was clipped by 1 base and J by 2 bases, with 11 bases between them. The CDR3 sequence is CASSEEAGGQETQYF. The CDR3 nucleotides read TGTGCCAGCAGTGAAGAGGCAGGGGGGCAAGAGACCCAGTACTTC.

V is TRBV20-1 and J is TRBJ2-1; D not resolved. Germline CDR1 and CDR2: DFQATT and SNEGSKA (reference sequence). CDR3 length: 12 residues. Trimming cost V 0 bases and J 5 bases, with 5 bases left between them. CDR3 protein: CSAREQNNEQFF. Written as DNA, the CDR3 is TGCAGTGCTAGAGAACAGAACAATGAGCAGTTCTTC.

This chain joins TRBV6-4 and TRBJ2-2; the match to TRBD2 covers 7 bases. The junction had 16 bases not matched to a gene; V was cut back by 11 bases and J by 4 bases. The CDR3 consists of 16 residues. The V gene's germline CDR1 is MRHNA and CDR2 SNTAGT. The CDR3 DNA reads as TGTGCCCACTACGGGGGAGGGCCCTCTTGCACCGGGGAGCTGTTTTTT. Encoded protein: CAHYGGGPSCTGELFF.

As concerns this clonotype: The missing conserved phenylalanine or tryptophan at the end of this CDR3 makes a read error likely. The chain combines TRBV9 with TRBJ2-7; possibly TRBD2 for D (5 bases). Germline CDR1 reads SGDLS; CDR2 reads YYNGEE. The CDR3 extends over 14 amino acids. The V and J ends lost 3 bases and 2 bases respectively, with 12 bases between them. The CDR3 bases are TGTGCCAGCAGCGCAGAGGGCTCTGCCTACGAGCAGTACTCC. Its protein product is CASSAEGSAYEQYS.

CDR3 residues: CALQGGDEQFF. CDR3 DNA sequence: TGTGCCTTACAGGGTGGGGATGAGCAGTTCTTC. This rearrangement joins TRBV30 to TRBJ2-1, with a weak D call TRBD1 (6 bases). Per the germline V gene, CDR1 is GTSNPN and CDR2 is SVGIG (reference sequence). The V end lost 7 bases, the J end lost 8 bases, and 12 bases lay between the germline ends. This CDR3 has 11 residues.

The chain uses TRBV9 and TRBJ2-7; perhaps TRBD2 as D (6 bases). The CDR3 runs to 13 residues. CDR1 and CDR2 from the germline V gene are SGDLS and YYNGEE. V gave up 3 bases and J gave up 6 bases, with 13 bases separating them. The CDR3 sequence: CASSDLGGAEQYF. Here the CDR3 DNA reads TGTGCCAGCAGCGACCTGGGCGGGGCCGAGCAGTACTTC.